The 17 T cell receptor beta chains below all came from one sample that was sequenced in a study of long-term antiretroviral therapy in people with HIV. Survey level was the resolution at which the v3.0 immunoSEQ assay ran. Generated by immunoSEQ multiplex PCR, the TCRdb table keeps only in-frame clones and is missing some. The top ten clones hold 6.2% of a sample with about 28,000 clones, around 83% of them seen once. This material consisted of unsorted PBMCs, taken 0.4 years after starting antiretroviral therapy. The receptors were sampled from a man aged 18 to 29 with HIV.

This chain joins TRBV4-3 and TRBJ1-1; 7 bases are a match to TRBD1. Per germline, CDR1 LGHNA and CDR2 YSLEER. This CDR3 contains 13 residues. V lost 4 bases, J lost 8 bases, and 7 bases stayed unmatched. The CDR3 reads CASSRDTGVEAFF. The CDR3, as DNA: TGCGCCAGCAGCCGAGACACAGGGGTAGAAGCTTTCTTT.

The genes are TRBV11-3 and TRBJ2-7; no clear D. The V gene lost 3 bases and the J gene lost 4 bases, with 7 bases spanning the gap. From germline, CDR1 is SGHNT and CDR2 YENEEA. CDR3 length: 12 residues. CDR3 residues: CASSFGDYEQYF. The CDR3 DNA reads TGTGCCAGCAGCTTTGGCGATTACGAGCAGTACTTC.

This clone has just one count. The CDR3 loop reads CASSGTETNEKLFF. CDR3 DNA sequence: TGTGCCAGCAGCGGGACAGAAACTAATGAAAAACTGTTTTTT. J is TRBJ1-4 and V is TRBV6-5; 7 positions agree with TRBD1. The V and J ends lost 6 bases and 1 base, in that order; junction bases with no gene match: 2. This CDR3 comprises 14 residues. Germline V CDR1 and CDR2: MNHEY, SVGAGI.

The chain recombines TRBV5-1 with TRBJ1-4; D may be TRBD1 (6 bases). There are 16 residues in the CDR3. The germline gives CDR1 SGHRS, CDR2 YFSETQ. V lost 0 bases to trimming and J lost 4 bases, with 13 bases between them. The CDR3 protein is CASSLGPGGLNEKLFF. DNA for the CDR3: TGCGCCAGCAGCTTGGGGCCCGGGGGGCTTAATGAAAAACTGTTTTTT.

The V and J genes are TRBV12-5 and TRBJ2-1, with 7 nucleotides matching TRBD2. With 1 base clipped from V and 3 bases from J, the junction kept 6 bases outside the gene matches. The CDR3 has 16 amino acids. Germline CDR1 LGHNT, CDR2 FRNRAP. In DNA form, the CDR3 reads TGTGCTAGTGGTTTGGCCACGGGGGGTCTCTACAATGAGCAGTTCTTC. Amino acid sequence: CASGLATGGLYNEQFF.

The chain is built from TRBV7-9 and TRBJ2-7, with TRBD1 as a possible D gene (6 bases). The CDR3 is 13 amino acids. CDR1 SEHNR and CDR2 FQNEAQ come from the germline V gene (reference sequence). V was clipped by 5 bases and J by 4 bases, with 12 bases between them. DNA of the CDR3: TGTGCCAGCAGCCCCGTGGACAGATACGAGCAGTACTTC. Encoded protein: CASSPVDRYEQYF.

The chain is built from TRBV11-2 and TRBJ2-1; 8 bases are shared with TRBD2. This CDR3 spans 15 amino acids. Trimming removed 5 bases from V and 4 bases from J; junction bases left unmatched: 7. CDR1 SGHAT and CDR2 FQNNGV come from the germline V gene. CDR3 residues: CASSPREGRYNEQFF. The DNA for the CDR3 is TGTGCCAGCAGCCCCCGGGAGGGAAGGTACAATGAGCAGTTCTTC.

This sequence joins TRBV11-2 and TRBJ2-1; 7 bases fit TRBD2. The germline V gene has CDR1 SGHAT and CDR2 FQNNGV. Unmatched junction bases numbered 8, after V lost 4 bases and J lost 2 bases. This CDR3 spans 16 amino acids. The DNA of the CDR3 is TGTGCCAGCAGCTCGTCAGGGAGGGCACCCTACAATGAGCAGTTCTTC. Its translation is CASSSSGRAPYNEQFF.

The CDR3 nucleotides are TGTGCCAGCGACTCGTTCAGACAGGAGGCCAACTATGGCTACACCTTC. This translates into CASDSFRQEANYGYTF. The rearrangement links TRBV7-9 to TRBJ1-2; D is possibly TRBD1 (6 bases). V shed 8 bases and J shed 2 bases, with 21 bases lying between them. The CDR3 sequence is 16 residues long. The germline V gene has CDR1 SEHNR and CDR2 FQNEAQ (reference sequence).

The chain joins TRBV18 to TRBJ1-1; 7 bases are a match to TRBD1. Germline V gene sequence: CDR1 KGHSH, CDR2 LQKENI. V gave up 3 bases and J gave up 5 bases; unmatched junction bases: 6. CDR3 length equals 14 residues. For the CDR3, the DNA is TGTGCCAGCTCACCGTTCAGGGGGGGGACTGAAGCTTTCTTT. This sequence encodes CASSPFRGGTEAFF.

The gene calls are TRBV27 and TRBJ1-5; 8 bases align to TRBD1. With 6 bases clipped from V and 2 bases from J, the junction kept 6 bases outside the gene matches. Germline loops: CDR1 MNHEY, CDR2 SMNVEV (reference sequence). This CDR3 is 15 amino acids long. The CDR3 protein is CASRPGGAGNQPQHF. The CDR3 DNA follows: TGTGCCAGCAGACCAGGGGGCGCAGGCAATCAGCCCCAGCATTTT.

The CDR3 spells CASSLLSEQFF. CDR3 in DNA: TGTGCCAGCAGCTTACTCTCCGAGCAGTTCTTC. The chain employs TRBV13 and TRBJ2-1; D uncertain. Germline loops: CDR1 PRHDT, CDR2 FYEKMQ (reference sequence). V was trimmed by 2 bases and J by 10 bases, leaving 6 bases between them. The CDR3 is 11 amino acids. The full variable domain, its missing parts supplied by reference TRBV13 and TRBJ2-1, is AAGVIQSPRHLIKEKRETATLKCYPIPRHDTVYWYQQGPGQDPQFLISFYEKMQSDKGSIPDRFSAQQFSDYHSELNMSSLELGDSALYFCASSLLSEQFFGPGTRLTVL.

The chain employs TRBV5-6 and TRBJ2-5; D unresolved. This CDR3 contains 12 residues. Germline loops: CDR1 SGHDT, CDR2 YYEEEE. Deletions cut 0 bases from V and 1 base from J, with 1 base between. Here the CDR3 DNA reads TGTGCCAGCAGCTTGGGCCAAGAGACCCAGTACTTC. Protein: CASSLGQETQYF.

The CDR3 DNA is TGTGCCAGCAGCCCTGGGACAGGCTCCTACGAGCAGTACTTC. This encodes CASSPGTGSYEQYF. The gene calls are TRBV5-4 and TRBJ2-7, with TRBD1 matching 8 bases. With V trimmed by 4 bases and J by 0 bases, 3 bases remained unmatched. CDR1 is SGHNT, CDR2 YYREEE, per germline (reference sequence). The CDR3 length is 14 residues.

Written as DNA, the CDR3 is TGTGCCAGCAGTCCTTCGGGACGGACATACAATGAGCAGTTCTTC. Its protein product is CASSPSGRTYNEQFF. The genes are TRBV28 and TRBJ2-1; D might be TRBD1 or TRBD2, each matching 5 bases. Germline V gene lookup returns CDR1 MDHEN and CDR2 SYDVKM. The CDR3 extends over 15 amino acids. V lost 5 bases, J lost 4 bases, and 15 bases lay in between.

The V gene is TRBV27, the J gene TRBJ2-5; no firm D call. V was clipped by 0 bases and J by 5 bases, with 10 bases between them. The CDR3 extends over 14 amino acids. Germline CDR1 reads MNHEY; CDR2 reads SMNVEV (reference sequence). The CDR3 region has the DNA TGTGCCAGCAGTTTATCGTTCGGGCACGAGACCCAGTACTTC. Its protein product is CASSLSFGHETQYF.

This clone was counted between two and nine times. The genes are TRBV14 and TRBJ1-3; D remains ambiguous. V lost 4 bases and J 4 bases, leaving 2 bases between the germline ends. The CDR3 has 11 residues. Germline lookup yields CDR1 SGHDN and CDR2 FVKESK. CDR3 nucleotides: TGTGCCAGCAGCCTCGGAAACACCATATATTTT. The encoded protein is CASSLGNTIYF.